This T cell receptor (beta chain) was documented in a study of blood T cell repertoires in COVID-19. Study-wide context: Sample material is recorded as cDNA or gDNA derived from T cells, B-cell-depleted T cells, or PBMCs.

Per the original data handling: Quantification of nucleated cells was approximated via reference gene primer amplification. The repertoire was sequenced with immunoSEQ multiplex PCR; TCRdb's copy has only in-frame clones and lacks some. The DNA was the basis for D and trimming; V, J and clone size are from that table. Among 240,000 or so clones listed, 85% to 90% were seen once. The CDR3 sequence is 13 residues long. In germline, CDR1 is SGHTA, CDR2 FQGTGA. Trimming cost V 4 bases and J 1 base, with 7 bases left between them. This clone was counted a single time. The source material was peripheral blood. The receptor was isolated from a woman between 40 and 55 years old who had recovered from COVID-19. The chain uses TRBV7-3 and TRBJ1-1, with D unclear. The CDR3 reads CASSWAPNTEAFF. The CDR3 nucleotides are TGTGCCAGCAGCTGGGCTCCGAACACTGAAGCTTTCTTT.